This T cell receptor beta chain was retrieved from a study of cytotoxic CD8 clonotypes in ibrutinib-treated CLL. Whole-study context: Outcomes included some 25 partial and 2 complete responses; after median about 68 months, 14 stayed remitted and 12 progressed. Following treatment for a median around 11 months, range 6 to 36, response samples were then taken.

This clone was detected only a few times. The antigen remains unidentified. Deep sequencing aimed at 1 in 200,000 to 1 in 1 million T cells' resolution. Clones were sequenced by immunoSEQ multiplex PCR, and TCRdb holds only the in-frame ones, with some missing. The sample comprises 35,000 to 45,000 clones, about 70% of which are singletons, and approximately 16% rests with the top ten. Study findings and constraints: Collection times varied between progressing and sustained-remission patients.

The V gene lost 5 bases and the J gene lost 7 bases, with 17 bases spanning the gap. The CDR3 runs 14 residues. Germline values: CDR1 SNHLY, CDR2 FYNNEI. Specimen: PBMCs, collected at disease progression, from a patient treated with ibrutinib. The gene calls are TRBV2 and TRBJ1-2; maybe TRBD1 (5 bases). The receptor comes from a human donor with chronic lymphocytic leukemia. The CDR3 protein is CASSSDSGVGGYTF. In DNA, the CDR3 is TGTGCCAGCAGTTCCGACAGCGGGGTCGGTGGCTACACCTTC.